This TCR beta chain was sequenced for a study of blood T cell repertoires in COVID-19. As processed by the authors: The authors estimated nucleated cell counts from reference gene primer amplification. Repertoires were generated with immunoSEQ multiplex PCR, while TCRdb's copy carries only in-frame clones and drops some. The V and J calls and the clone size are those of that table, but D and trimming were determined from the DNA. Altogether more than 90,000 clones are present, around 67% being singletons, with the ten largest covering just under 25%. Trimming pared 5 bases from V and 2 bases from J, leaving 19 bases between. Germline assignment: CDR1 SGHTA and CDR2 FQGTGA. This CDR3 contains 16 residues.

The chain joins TRBV7-3 to TRBJ2-7; D gene uncertain. Sequenced material: peripheral blood. This receptor was taken from a woman aged 55-70 years in a cohort sampled during active or convalescent COVID-19. The CDR3, as DNA: TGTGCCAGCAGCCCCAGACCGGAACTAACGGCCTACGAGCAGTACTTC. As protein: CASSPRPELTAYEQYF.